The 30 T cell receptor beta chains below all came from one sample that was sequenced in a study of cytomegalovirus exposure and HLA in healthy donors. The PCR ran on 60 Vbeta and 13 Jbeta primers. The table came from immunoSEQ multiplex PCR; TCRdb's copy has only in-frame clones and leaves some out. The sample contains roughly 220,000 clones, approximately 68% of which appear only once. The sequenced sample consisted of PBMCs. The receptors derive from a woman in her thirties in good health and CMV-seronegative.

The rearrangement uses TRBV14 and TRBJ1-1; 8 nucleotides align to TRBD1. V was clipped by 3 bases and J by 4 bases; unmatched bases: 13. The CDR3 spans 17 residues. Looked up from germline, CDR1 is SGHDN and CDR2 is FVKESK. CDR3: CASSQIQGAIMGTEAFF. The CDR3 region has the DNA TGTGCCAGCAGCCAGATCCAGGGGGCTATTATGGGCACTGAAGCTTTCTTT.

There are a few counts of this clone. The V gene is TRBV10-3, the J gene TRBJ1-2; 7 bases map to TRBD1. The CDR3 covers 14 residues. CDR1 is ENHRY, CDR2 SYGVKD, per germline. Trimming cost V 6 bases and J 4 bases; bases outside gene matches: 8. In nucleotides, the CDR3 is TGTGCCATCAGCGGGACAGCCATGAGCTATGGCTACACCTTC. Its protein product is CAISGTAMSYGYTF.

The rearrangement links TRBV2 to TRBJ1-1; 7 bases agree with TRBD1. V shed 2 bases, J shed 2 bases, and the junction held 5 bases outside the gene matches. The CDR3 sequence is 15 residues long. Per germline, CDR1 SNHLY and CDR2 FYNNEI. This chain's CDR3 is CASSESWTGNTEAFF. The CDR3 region has the DNA TGTGCCAGCAGTGAATCCTGGACAGGAAACACTGAAGCTTTCTTT.

This clone has a handful of counts. The chain recombines TRBV9 with TRBJ2-3; no clear D gene. V lost 0 bases, J lost 0 bases, and 8 bases lay in between. The CDR3 length is 15 residues. Germline V gene data show CDR1 as SGDLS and CDR2 as YYNGEE. CDR3 DNA sequence: TGTGCCAGCAGCGTAGCCCCCTATAGCACAGATACGCAGTATTTT. Translation gives CASSVAPYSTDTQYF. The full variable domain, rest sourced from reference TRBV9 and TRBJ2-3, is DSGVTQTPKHLITATGQRVTLRCSPRSGDLSVYWYQQSLDQGLQFLIQYYNGEERAKGNILERFSAQQFPDLHSELNLSSLELGDSALYFCASSVAPYSTDTQYFGPGTRLTVL.

V and J are TRBV27 and TRBJ1-3, with D possibly TRBD1 on 6 matching bases. Trimming pared 7 bases from V and 3 bases from J, leaving 19 bases between. Germline V CDR1 and CDR2: MNHEY, SMNVEV (reference sequence). The length of the CDR3 is 16 residues. CDR3 in DNA: TGTGCCAGCACCCTAAATCGGGGGGGCGGTGGAAACACCATATATTTT. Translating gives CASTLNRGGGGNTIYF.

Points on this clone: The junction departs from germline at one end; a sequencing error may be responsible. This rearrangement joins TRBV7-8 to TRBJ1-1; maybe TRBD1 (6 bases). The germline gives CDR1 SGHVS, CDR2 FQNEAQ. CDR3 length: 18 residues. CDR3 protein: CAISPIGGLGIGNTEAFF. CDR3 bases: TGTGCCATCAGCCCTATCGGGGGGCTTGGAATAGGGAACACTGAAGCTTTCTTT.

This clone appeared a single time. The chain employs TRBV7-9 and TRBJ2-5; D possibly corresponds to TRBD2 (6 bases). The CDR3 is made up of 16 amino acids. V lost 5 bases and J lost 0, with 16 bases in between. The germline gives CDR1 SEHNR, CDR2 FQNEAQ (reference sequence). The CDR3 loop is CASSPTGGIYQETQYF. For the CDR3, the DNA is TGTGCCAGCAGCCCCACCGGCGGGATCTACCAAGAGACCCAGTACTTC.

This chain uses TRBV4-2 with TRBJ2-1; 8 bases line up with TRBD1. Germline lookup yields CDR1 LGHNA and CDR2 YNFKEQ. This CDR3 is 15 amino acids long. J gave up 8 bases and V 2 bases, and 8 bases lay outside the gene matches. The CDR3 bases are TGTGCCAGCAGCCAAAGAGGACAGGGTCGGGATGAGCAGTTCTTC. This translates into CASSQRGQGRDEQFF.

This rearrangement joins TRBV30 to TRBJ2-7; TRBD1 aligns across 8 bases. This CDR3 comprises 13 residues. Trimming removed 1 base from V and 5 bases from J; junction bases left unmatched: 4. Germline V CDR1 and CDR2: GTSNPN, SVGIG (reference sequence). The CDR3: CAWSGTGIHEQYF. The CDR3 DNA reads as TGTGCCTGGAGTGGGACAGGGATCCACGAGCAGTACTTC.

The chain links TRBV2 to TRBJ1-2; D is uncertain. Germline-derived CDR1 and CDR2 are SNHLY and FYNNEI. The CDR3 is 12 amino acids. Trimming cost V 3 bases and J 4 bases, with 6 bases left between them. In DNA form, the CDR3 reads TGTGCCAGCAGTGATACTCTCTATGGCTACACCTTC. Residues: CASSDTLYGYTF.

The chain carries TRBV29-1 and TRBJ2-1, with 15 positions matching TRBD2. With 7 bases clipped from V and 9 bases from J, the junction kept 7 bases outside the gene matches. Germline V gene lookup returns CDR1 SQVTM and CDR2 ANQGSEA. The CDR3 has 14 amino acids. CDR3 sequence: CSGRGTSGGSEQFF. CDR3 sequence (DNA): TGCAGCGGACGGGGGACTAGCGGGGGGAGTGAGCAGTTCTTC.

This clone was seen more than once but under ten times. The genes are TRBV7-3 and TRBJ1-1; 9 bases fit TRBD1. After removal of 2 bases from V and 5 bases from J, the junction contained 12 bases not matched to a gene. Germline CDR1 SGHTA, CDR2 FQGTGA. The CDR3 totals 17 residues. Here the CDR3 DNA reads TGTGCCAGCAGCTTAGATGGGTGGGGACAGGGAGGGACTGAAGCTTTCTTT. The encoded protein is CASSLDGWGQGGTEAFF.

The rearrangement uses TRBV2 and TRBJ2-4; TRBD2 agrees at 9 bases. Germline V gene sequence: CDR1 SNHLY, CDR2 FYNNEI. The CDR3 consists of 18 residues. V lost 4 bases to trimming and J lost 0 bases; unmatched junction nucleotides: 10. CDR3 DNA sequence: TGTGCCAGCAGTGTTAGTAGCGGGGGTCAGCTAGCCAAAAACATTCAGTACTTC. Encoded protein: CASSVSSGGQLAKNIQYF.

In its sample, this clone was seen once. The rearrangement joins TRBV18 to TRBJ1-1; no definite D call. CDR1 is KGHSH and CDR2 is LQKENI in the germline V gene. Trimming stripped 0 bases from V and 4 bases from J, with 9 bases between. The CDR3 extends over 14 amino acids. This CDR3 reads CASSPPIRGTEAFF. DNA for the CDR3: TGTGCCAGCTCACCACCAATACGGGGCACTGAAGCTTTCTTT.

Note on this clone: Its ends do not fully match the called genes, so a read error is possible. The rearrangement joins TRBV7-2 to TRBJ1-2, with D maybe TRBD1 (5 bases). CDR3 length equals 17 residues. Germline loops: CDR1 SGHTA, CDR2 FQGNSA. The CDR3 here is CGSIYLATGVLNYGYTF. Written as DNA, the CDR3 is TGTGGCAGCATCTATTTGGCGACGGGGGTCCTTAACTATGGCTACACCTTC.

J is TRBJ2-3 and V is TRBV11-2; maybe TRBD1 (6 bases). V was shortened by 5 bases and J by 0 bases, with 15 bases between the two germline ends. The germline V gene encodes CDR1 SGHAT and CDR2 FQNNGV. CDR3 size: 16 residues. CDR3 protein: CASSRGQSGSTDTQYF. CDR3 nucleotide sequence: TGTGCCAGCAGCCGTGGACAGTCAGGGAGCACAGATACGCAGTATTTT.

The V gene is TRBV14, the J gene TRBJ2-7; 7 bases are a match to TRBD2. Trimming cost V 3 bases and J 3 bases; bases outside gene matches: 23. The CDR3 totals 20 residues. CDR1 is SGHDN and CDR2 is FVKESK in the germline V gene. CDR3 region: CASSHTSLGLINVTFYEQYF. The CDR3 DNA reads TGTGCCAGCAGCCATACATCATTGGGACTAATAAACGTTACTTTCTACGAGCAGTACTTC.

The CDR3 protein is CAWSQGANEQFF. Here the CDR3 DNA reads TGTGCCTGGAGTCAGGGGGCCAATGAGCAGTTCTTC. The chain carries TRBV30 and TRBJ2-1, with 8 bases matching TRBD1. J gave up 6 bases and V 2 bases, and 0 bases lay outside the gene matches. Germline assignment: CDR1 GTSNPN and CDR2 SVGIG (reference sequence). This CDR3 has 12 residues.

The chain employs TRBV11-3 and TRBJ2-7, with D unresolved. From germline, CDR1 is SGHNT and CDR2 YENEEA. The CDR3 is made up of 14 amino acids. V was cut by 1 base and J by 1 base, with 8 bases left in between. The CDR3 DNA is TGTGCCAGCAGCTTAGTTCCAGGATCCTACGAGCAGTACTTC. Translating it yields CASSLVPGSYEQYF.

The chain joins TRBV15 to TRBJ1-1; no reliable D call. Germline values: CDR1 LNHNV, CDR2 YYDKDF (reference sequence). The CDR3 length is 12 residues. V was shortened by 5 bases and J by 4 bases, with 8 bases between the two germline ends. The CDR3: CATSASGTEAFF. The CDR3, as DNA: TGTGCCACCAGCGCTTCGGGCACTGAAGCTTTCTTT.

The chain employs TRBV5-6 and TRBJ1-2, with D maybe TRBD1 (5 bases). The CDR3 consists of 13 residues. Trimming stripped 0 bases from V and 6 bases from J, with 9 bases between. Germline CDR1 is SGHDT and CDR2 is YYEEEE. Here the CDR3 reads CASSLGTIDGYTF. Here the CDR3 DNA reads TGTGCCAGCAGCTTGGGGACAATTGATGGCTACACCTTC.

In DNA, the CDR3 is TGTGCCAGCAGCATGAGCGGGAGTGGTTACAATGAGCAGTTCTTC. Residues: CASSMSGSGYNEQFF. The chain has TRBV11-2 and TRBJ2-1, with TRBD2 identical over 8 bases. This CDR3 is 15 amino acids long. CDR1 is SGHAT and CDR2 is FQNNGV in the germline V gene. V lost 5 bases, J lost 4 bases, and 7 bases stayed unmatched.

There are a few counts of this clone. This chain uses TRBV7-8 with TRBJ2-1; no reliable D call. The length of the CDR3 is 11 residues. V was shortened by 7 bases and J by 8 bases, with 9 bases between the two germline ends. Germline V lookup: CDR1 SGHVS, CDR2 FQNEAQ. CDR3 residues: CASNTGDEQFF. CDR3 nucleotides: TGTGCCAGCAACACGGGTGATGAGCAGTTCTTC.

CDR3 sequence reads: CASSLGQGEGGYTF. CDR3 sequence (DNA): TGTGCCAGCAGCTTAGGACAGGGTGAAGGTGGCTACACCTTC. The rearrangement joins TRBV7-3 to TRBJ1-2; 8 nucleotides align to TRBD1. Germline CDR1 SGHTA, CDR2 FQGTGA. The CDR3 totals 14 residues. Unmatched junction bases numbered 6, after V lost 2 bases and J lost 7 bases.

V is TRBV5-1 and J is TRBJ2-1, with a weak D call TRBD2 (5 bases). V was trimmed by 4 bases and J by 0 bases, leaving 17 bases between them. There are 17 residues in the CDR3. Germline V gene data show CDR1 as SGHRS and CDR2 as YFSETQ. In DNA form, the CDR3 reads TGCGCCAGCAGCCCATATCGTAGCGCGAGCTCCTACAATGAGCAGTTCTTC. Translating it yields CASSPYRSASSYNEQFF.

V usage is TRBV6-5 and J usage is TRBJ2-7, with 11 bases lining up with TRBD2. The CDR3 covers 14 residues. Germline CDR1 and CDR2: MNHEY and SVGAGI. The V and J ends lost 6 bases and 3 bases, in that order; junction bases with no gene match: 4. The CDR3 reads CASSLAGGGYEQYF. The CDR3 DNA sequence: TGTGCCAGCAGCTTAGCGGGAGGGGGCTACGAGCAGTACTTC.

The gene calls are TRBV29-1 and TRBJ2-5; perhaps TRBD1 as D (6 bases). Between the trimmed V and J ends, which lost 5 bases and 1 base, there was a span of 17 bases. The germline V gene has CDR1 SQVTM and CDR2 ANQGSEA. The CDR3 loop spans 15 amino acids. The CDR3 here is CSVTANRAIQETQYF. The CDR3 DNA reads as TGCAGCGTTACGGCAAACAGGGCCATCCAAGAGACCCAGTACTTC. Full variable domain (missing parts from reference TRBV29-1 and TRBJ2-5): SAVISQKPSRDICQRGTSLTIQCQVDSQVTMMFWYRQQPGQSLTLIATANQGSEATYESGFVIDKFPISRPNLTFSTLTVSNMSPEDSSIYLCSVTANRAIQETQYFGPGTRLLVL.

This clone was recorded a few times. The CDR3 is CASSALQGTNYGYTF. The CDR3 coding sequence is TGTGCCAGCAGTGCATTACAGGGGACGAACTATGGCTACACCTTC. The J gene is TRBJ1-2, the V gene TRBV6-1; TRBD1 aligns across 7 bases. Germline V gives CDR1 MNHNS, CDR2 SASEGT. V dropped 4 bases and J dropped 2; count of bases not matched to a gene: 7. The CDR3 runs to 15 residues.

J is TRBJ1-2 and V is TRBV5-4; 10 positions match TRBD1. The length of the CDR3 is 15 residues. After removal of 4 bases from V and 3 bases from J, the junction contained 6 bases not matched to a gene. The germline gives CDR1 SGHNT, CDR2 YYREEE (reference sequence). In DNA, the CDR3 is TGTGCCAGCAGCGCAACCGGGACAGGGGACTATGGCTACACCTTC. Its protein product is CASSATGTGDYGYTF.

The rearrangement links TRBV27 to TRBJ1-4; no reliable D call. There are 15 residues in the CDR3. Per the germline V gene, CDR1 is MNHEY and CDR2 is SMNVEV (reference sequence). The DNA of the CDR3 is TGTGGTACAGCAGCGAGAGGGAGGGTAAATGAAAAACTGTTTTTT. Translated: CGTAARGRVNEKLFF. Full variable domain (rest looked up from reference TRBV27 and TRBJ1-4): EAQVTQNPRYLITVTGKKLTVTCSQNMNHEYMSWYRQDPGLGLRQIYYSMNVEVTDKGDVPEGYKVSRKEKRNFPLILESPSPNQTSLYFCGTAARGRVNEKLFFGSGTQLSVL.